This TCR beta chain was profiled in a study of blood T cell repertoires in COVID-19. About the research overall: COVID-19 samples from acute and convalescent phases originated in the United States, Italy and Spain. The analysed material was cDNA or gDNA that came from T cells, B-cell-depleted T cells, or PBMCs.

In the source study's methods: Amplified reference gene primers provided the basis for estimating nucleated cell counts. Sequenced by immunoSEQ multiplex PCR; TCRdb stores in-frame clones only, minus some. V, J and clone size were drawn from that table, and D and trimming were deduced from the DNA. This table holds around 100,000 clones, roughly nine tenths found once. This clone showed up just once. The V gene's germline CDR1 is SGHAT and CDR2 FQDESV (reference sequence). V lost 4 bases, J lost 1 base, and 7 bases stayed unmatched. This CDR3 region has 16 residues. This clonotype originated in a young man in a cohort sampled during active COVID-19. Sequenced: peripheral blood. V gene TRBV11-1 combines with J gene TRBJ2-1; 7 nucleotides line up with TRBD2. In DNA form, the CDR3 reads TGTGCCAGCAGCTCTCCCGGGGGGTGGTCCTACAATGAGCAGTTCTTC. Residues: CASSSPGGWSYNEQFF.